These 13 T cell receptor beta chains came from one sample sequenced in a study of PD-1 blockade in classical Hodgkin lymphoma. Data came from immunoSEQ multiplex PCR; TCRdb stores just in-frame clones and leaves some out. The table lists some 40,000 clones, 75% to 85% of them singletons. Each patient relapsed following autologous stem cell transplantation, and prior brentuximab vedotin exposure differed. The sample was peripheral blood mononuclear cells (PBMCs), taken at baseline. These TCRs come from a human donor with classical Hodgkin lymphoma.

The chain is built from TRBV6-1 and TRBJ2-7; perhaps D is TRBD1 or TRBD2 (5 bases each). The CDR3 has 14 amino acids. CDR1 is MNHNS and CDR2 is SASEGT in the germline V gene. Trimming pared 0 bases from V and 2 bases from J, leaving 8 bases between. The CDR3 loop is CASSEARGTYEQYF. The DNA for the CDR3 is TGTGCCAGCAGTGAAGCGAGGGGAACCTACGAGCAGTACTTC.

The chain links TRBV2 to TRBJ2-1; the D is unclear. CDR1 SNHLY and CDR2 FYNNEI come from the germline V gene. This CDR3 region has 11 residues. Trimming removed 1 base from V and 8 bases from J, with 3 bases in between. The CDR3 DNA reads TGTGCCAGCAGTGAAGTGCATGAGCAGTTCTTC. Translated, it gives CASSEVHEQFF.

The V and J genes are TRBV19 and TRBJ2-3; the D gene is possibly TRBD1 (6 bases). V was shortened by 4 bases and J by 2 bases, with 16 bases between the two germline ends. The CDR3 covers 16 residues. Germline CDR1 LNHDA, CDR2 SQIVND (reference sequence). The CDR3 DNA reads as TGTGCCAGTAGTAGACTTCAAGGACAGTCCACAGATACGCAGTATTTT. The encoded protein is CASSRLQGQSTDTQYF.

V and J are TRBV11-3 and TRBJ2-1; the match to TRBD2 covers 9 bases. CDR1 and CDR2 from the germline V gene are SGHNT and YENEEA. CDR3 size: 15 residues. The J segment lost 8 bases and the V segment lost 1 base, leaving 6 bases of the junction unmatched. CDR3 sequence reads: CASSLGIAGVDEQFF. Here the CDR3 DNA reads TGTGCCAGCAGCTTAGGGATAGCGGGAGTGGATGAGCAGTTCTTC.

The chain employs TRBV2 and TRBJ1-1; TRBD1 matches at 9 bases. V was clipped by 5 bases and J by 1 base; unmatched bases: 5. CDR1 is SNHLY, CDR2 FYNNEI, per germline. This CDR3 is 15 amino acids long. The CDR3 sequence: CASSITGGRNTEAFF. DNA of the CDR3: TGTGCCAGCAGTATTACAGGGGGCAGGAACACTGAAGCTTTCTTT. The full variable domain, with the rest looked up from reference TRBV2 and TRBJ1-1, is EPEVTQTPSHQVTQMGQEVILRCVPISNHLYFYWYRQILGQKVEFLVSFYNNEISEKSEIFDDQFSVERPDGSNFTLKIRSTKLEDSAMYFCASSITGGRNTEAFFGQGTRLTVV.

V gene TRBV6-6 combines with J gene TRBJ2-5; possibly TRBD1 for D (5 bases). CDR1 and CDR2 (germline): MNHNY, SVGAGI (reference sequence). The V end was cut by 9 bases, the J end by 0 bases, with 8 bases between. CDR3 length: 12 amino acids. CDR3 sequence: CASQGDQETQYF. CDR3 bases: TGTGCCAGTCAGGGCGACCAAGAGACCCAGTACTTC.

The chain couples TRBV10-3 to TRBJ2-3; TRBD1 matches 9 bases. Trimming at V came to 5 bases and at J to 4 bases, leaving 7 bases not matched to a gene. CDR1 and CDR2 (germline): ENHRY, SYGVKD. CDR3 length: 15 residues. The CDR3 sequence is CAISPRRQGADTQYF. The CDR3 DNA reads TGTGCCATCAGTCCCCGAAGACAGGGGGCAGATACGCAGTATTTT.

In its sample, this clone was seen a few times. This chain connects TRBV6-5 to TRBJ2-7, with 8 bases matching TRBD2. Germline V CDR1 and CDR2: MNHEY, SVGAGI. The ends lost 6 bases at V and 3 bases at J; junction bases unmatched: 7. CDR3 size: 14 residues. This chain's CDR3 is CASSNGGVGYEQYF. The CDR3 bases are TGTGCCAGCAGCAACGGGGGGGTCGGCTACGAGCAGTACTTC.

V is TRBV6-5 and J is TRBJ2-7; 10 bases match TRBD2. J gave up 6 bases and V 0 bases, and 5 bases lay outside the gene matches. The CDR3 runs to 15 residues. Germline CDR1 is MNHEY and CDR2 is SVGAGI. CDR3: CASSYSPSGSLEQYF. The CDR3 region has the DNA TGTGCCAGCAGTTACTCGCCTAGCGGGAGCCTCGAGCAGTACTTC.

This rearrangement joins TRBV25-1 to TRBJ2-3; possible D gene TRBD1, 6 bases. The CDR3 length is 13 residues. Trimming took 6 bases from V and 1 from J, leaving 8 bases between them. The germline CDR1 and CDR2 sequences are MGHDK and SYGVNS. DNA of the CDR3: TGTGCCAGCAGAAGACAGGGCACAGATACGCAGTATTTT. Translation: CASRRQGTDTQYF. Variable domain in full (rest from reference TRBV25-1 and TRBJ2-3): EADIYQTPRYLVIGTGKKITLECSQTMGHDKMYWYQQDPGMELHLIHYSYGVNSTEKGDLSSESTVSRIRTEHFPLTLESARPSHTSQYLCASRRQGTDTQYFGPGTRLTVL.

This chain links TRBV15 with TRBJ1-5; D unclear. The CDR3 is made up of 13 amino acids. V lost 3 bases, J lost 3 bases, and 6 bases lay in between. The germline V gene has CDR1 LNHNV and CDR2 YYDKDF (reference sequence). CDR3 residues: CATSRRFNQPQHF. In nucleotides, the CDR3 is TGTGCCACCAGCAGGCGCTTCAATCAGCCCCAGCATTTT.

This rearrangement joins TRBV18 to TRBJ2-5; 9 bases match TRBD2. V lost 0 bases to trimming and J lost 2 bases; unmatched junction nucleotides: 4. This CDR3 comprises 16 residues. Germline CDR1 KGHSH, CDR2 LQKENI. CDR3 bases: TGTGCCAGCTCACCACCTACTAGCGGGCGTCAAGAGACCCAGTACTTC. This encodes CASSPPTSGRQETQYF.

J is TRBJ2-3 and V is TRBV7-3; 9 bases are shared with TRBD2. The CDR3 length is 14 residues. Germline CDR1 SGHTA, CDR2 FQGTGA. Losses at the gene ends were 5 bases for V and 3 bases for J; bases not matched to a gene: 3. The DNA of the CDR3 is TGTGCCAGCAGCGCCCTAGCGGGAACAGATACGCAGTATTTT. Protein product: CASSALAGTDTQYF.